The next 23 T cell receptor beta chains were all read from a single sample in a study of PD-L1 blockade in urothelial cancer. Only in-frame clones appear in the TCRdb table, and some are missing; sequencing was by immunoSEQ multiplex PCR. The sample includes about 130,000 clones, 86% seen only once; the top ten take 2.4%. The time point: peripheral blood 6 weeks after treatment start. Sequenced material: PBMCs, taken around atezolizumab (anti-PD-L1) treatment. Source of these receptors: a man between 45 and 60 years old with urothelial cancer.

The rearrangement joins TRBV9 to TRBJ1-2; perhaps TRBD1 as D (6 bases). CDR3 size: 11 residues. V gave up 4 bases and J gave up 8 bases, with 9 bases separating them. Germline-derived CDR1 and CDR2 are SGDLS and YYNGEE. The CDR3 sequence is CASSSGEGYTF. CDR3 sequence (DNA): TGTGCCAGCAGCTCAGGGGAGGGCTACACCTTC.

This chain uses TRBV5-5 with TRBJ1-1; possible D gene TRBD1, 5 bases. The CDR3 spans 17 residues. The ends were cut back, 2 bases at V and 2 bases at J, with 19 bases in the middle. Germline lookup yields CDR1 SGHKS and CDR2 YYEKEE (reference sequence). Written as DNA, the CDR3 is TGTGCCAGCAGCTTACGGGGGAGATGGAACCCAAACACTGAAGCTTTCTTT. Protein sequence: CASSLRGRWNPNTEAFF.

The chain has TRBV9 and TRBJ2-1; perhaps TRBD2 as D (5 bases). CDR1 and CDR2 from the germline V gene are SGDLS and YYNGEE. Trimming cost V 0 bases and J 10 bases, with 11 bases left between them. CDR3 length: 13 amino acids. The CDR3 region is CASSVELGGEQFF. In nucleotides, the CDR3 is TGTGCCAGCAGCGTAGAACTCGGCGGGGAGCAGTTCTTC. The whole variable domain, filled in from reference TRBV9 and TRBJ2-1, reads DSGVTQTPKHLITATGQRVTLRCSPRSGDLSVYWYQQSLDQGLQFLIQYYNGEERAKGNILERFSAQQFPDLHSELNLSSLELGDSALYFCASSVELGGEQFFGPGTRLTVL.

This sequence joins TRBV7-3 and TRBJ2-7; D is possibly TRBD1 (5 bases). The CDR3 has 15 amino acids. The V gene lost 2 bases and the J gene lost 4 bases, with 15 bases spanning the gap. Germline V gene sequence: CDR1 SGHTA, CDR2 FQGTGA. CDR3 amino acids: CASSLGAGSHYEQYF. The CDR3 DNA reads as TGTGCCAGCAGCTTAGGGGCAGGGTCGCATTACGAGCAGTACTTC.

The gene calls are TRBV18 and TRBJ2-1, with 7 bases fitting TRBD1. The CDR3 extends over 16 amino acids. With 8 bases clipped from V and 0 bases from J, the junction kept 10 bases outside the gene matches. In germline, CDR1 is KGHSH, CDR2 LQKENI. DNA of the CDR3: TGTGCCAGCCGACCATTAGCAGGGGGCTCCTACAATGAGCAGTTCTTC. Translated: CASRPLAGGSYNEQFF.

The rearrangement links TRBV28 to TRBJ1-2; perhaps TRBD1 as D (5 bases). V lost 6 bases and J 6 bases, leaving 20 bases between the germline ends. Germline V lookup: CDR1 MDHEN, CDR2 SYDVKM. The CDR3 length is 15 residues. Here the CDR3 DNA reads TGTGCCAGCAGACCGACCAGGGTTTATATCAATGGCTACACCTTC. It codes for CASRPTRVYINGYTF.

The CDR3 DNA follows: TGCGCCAGCAGCCGCGAGGGAAATTTCGGTGGTGAGCAGTTCTTC. This gives the protein CASSREGNFGGEQFF. The chain recombines TRBV5-1 with TRBJ2-1, with D possibly TRBD2 on 5 matching bases. The CDR3 contains 15 residues. Germline CDR1 reads SGHRS; CDR2 reads YFSETQ. Deletions cut 4 bases from V and 9 bases from J, with 20 bases between.

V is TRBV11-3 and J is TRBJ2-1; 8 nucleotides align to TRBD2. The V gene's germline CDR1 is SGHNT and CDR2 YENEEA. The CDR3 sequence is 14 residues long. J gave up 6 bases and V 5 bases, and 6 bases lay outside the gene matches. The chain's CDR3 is CASSDGGVSNEQFF. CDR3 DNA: TGTGCCAGCAGCGACGGGGGGGTCAGCAATGAGCAGTTCTTC.

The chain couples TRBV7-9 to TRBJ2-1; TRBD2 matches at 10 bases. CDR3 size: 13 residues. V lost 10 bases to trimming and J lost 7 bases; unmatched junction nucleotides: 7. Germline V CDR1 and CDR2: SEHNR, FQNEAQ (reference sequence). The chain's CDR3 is CATSAGGFNEQFF. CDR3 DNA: TGTGCCACTTCAGCGGGAGGGTTTAATGAGCAGTTCTTC.

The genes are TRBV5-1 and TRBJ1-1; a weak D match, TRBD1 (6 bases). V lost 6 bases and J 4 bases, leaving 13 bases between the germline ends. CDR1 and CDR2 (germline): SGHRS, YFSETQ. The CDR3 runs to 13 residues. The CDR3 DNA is TGCGCCAGCACTGGGGGCCGGGGCACTGAAGCTTTCTTT. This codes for CASTGGRGTEAFF.

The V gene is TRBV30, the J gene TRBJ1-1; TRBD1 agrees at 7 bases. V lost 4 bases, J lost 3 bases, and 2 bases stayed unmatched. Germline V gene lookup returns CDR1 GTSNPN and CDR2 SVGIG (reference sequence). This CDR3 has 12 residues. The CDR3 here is CAWKTGHTEAFF. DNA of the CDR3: TGTGCCTGGAAGACAGGGCACACTGAAGCTTTCTTT.

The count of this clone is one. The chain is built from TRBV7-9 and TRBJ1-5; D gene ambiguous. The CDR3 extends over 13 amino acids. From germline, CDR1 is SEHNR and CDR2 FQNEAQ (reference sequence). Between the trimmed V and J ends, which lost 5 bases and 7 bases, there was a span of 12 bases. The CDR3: CASSAGGPQPQHF. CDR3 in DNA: TGTGCCAGCAGCGCCGGAGGTCCCCAGCCCCAGCATTTT.

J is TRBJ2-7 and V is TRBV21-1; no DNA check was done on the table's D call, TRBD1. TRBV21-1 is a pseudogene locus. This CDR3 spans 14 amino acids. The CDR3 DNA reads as TGTGCCAGCAGCAAACGGGACAGGCCGGGGGAGCAGTACTTC. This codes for CASSKRDRPGEQYF.

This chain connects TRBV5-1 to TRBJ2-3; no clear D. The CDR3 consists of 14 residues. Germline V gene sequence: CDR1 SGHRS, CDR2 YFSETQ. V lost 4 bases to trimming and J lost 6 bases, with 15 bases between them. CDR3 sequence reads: CASSIGDSLDTQYF. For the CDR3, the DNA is TGCGCCAGCAGCATTGGTGACTCCTTGGATACGCAGTATTTT. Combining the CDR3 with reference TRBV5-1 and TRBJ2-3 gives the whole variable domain KAGVTQTPRYLIKTRGQQVTLSCSPISGHRSVSWYQQTPGQGLQFLFEYFSETQRNKGNFPGRFSGRQFSNSRSEMNVSTLELGDSALYLCASSIGDSLDTQYFGPGTRLTVL.

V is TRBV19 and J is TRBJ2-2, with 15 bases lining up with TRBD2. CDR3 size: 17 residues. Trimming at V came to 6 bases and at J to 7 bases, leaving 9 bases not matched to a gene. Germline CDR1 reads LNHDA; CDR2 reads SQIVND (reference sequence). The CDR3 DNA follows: TGTGCCAGTAGCCCCGGACTAGCGGGAGGGGAGAGCGGGGAGCTGTTTTTT. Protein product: CASSPGLAGGESGELFF. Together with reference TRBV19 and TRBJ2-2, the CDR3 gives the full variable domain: DGGITQSPKYLFRKEGQNVTLSCEQNLNHDAMYWYRQDPGQGLRLIYYSQIVNDFQKGDIAEGYSVSREKKESFPLTVTSAQKNPTAFYLCASSPGLAGGESGELFFGEGSRLTVL.

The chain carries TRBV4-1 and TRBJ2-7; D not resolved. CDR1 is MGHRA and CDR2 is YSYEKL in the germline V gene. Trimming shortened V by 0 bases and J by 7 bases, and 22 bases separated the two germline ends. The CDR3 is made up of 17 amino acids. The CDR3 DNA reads TGCGCCAGCAGCCAAGATGAAAATCTGTTAAGCCCCTTTGAGCAGTACTTC. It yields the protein CASSQDENLLSPFEQYF.

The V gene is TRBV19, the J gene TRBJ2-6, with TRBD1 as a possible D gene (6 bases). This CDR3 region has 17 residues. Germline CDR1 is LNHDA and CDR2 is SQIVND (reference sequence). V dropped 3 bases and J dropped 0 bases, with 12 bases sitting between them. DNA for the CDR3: TGTGCCAGTAGTATTAGGGGACAACTCTCTGGGGCCAACGTCCTGACTTTC. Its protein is CASSIRGQLSGANVLTF.

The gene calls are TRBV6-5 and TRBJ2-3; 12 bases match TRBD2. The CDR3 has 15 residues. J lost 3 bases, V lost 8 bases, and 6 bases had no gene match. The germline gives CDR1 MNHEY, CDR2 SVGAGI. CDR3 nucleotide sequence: TGTGCCAGCGGACTACTAGCGGGAGGAACAGATACGCAGTATTTT. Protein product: CASGLLAGGTDTQYF.

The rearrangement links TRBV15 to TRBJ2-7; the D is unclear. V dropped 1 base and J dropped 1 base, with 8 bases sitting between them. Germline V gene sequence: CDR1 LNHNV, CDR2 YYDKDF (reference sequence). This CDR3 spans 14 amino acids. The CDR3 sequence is CATSRGLESYEQYF. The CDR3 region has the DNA TGTGCCACCAGCAGAGGGCTAGAGTCCTACGAGCAGTACTTC.

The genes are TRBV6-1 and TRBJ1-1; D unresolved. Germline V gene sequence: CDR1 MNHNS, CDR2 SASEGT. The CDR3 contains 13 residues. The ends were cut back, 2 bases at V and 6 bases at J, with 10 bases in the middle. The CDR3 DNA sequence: TGTGCCAGCAGTGAATGGAGAATGGCTGAAGCTTTCTTT. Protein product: CASSEWRMAEAFF.

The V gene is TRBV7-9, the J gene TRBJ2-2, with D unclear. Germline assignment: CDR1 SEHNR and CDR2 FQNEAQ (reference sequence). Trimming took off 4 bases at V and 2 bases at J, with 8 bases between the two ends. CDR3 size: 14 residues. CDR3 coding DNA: TGTGCCAGCAGCTCGTCTTCCAACACCGGGGAGCTGTTTTTT. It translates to CASSSSSNTGELFF.

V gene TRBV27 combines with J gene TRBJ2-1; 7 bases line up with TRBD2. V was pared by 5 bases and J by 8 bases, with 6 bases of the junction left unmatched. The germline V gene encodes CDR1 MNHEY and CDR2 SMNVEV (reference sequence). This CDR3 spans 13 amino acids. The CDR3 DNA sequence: TGTGCCAGCAGTAAGGGACTAACCTATGAGCAGTTCTTC. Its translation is CASSKGLTYEQFF.

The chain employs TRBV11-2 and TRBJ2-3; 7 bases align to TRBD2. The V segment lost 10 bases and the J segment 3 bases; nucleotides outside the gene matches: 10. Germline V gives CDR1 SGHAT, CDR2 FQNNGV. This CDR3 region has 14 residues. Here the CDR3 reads CATSPGGGTDTQYF. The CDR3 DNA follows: TGTGCCACCTCCCCTGGCGGGGGAACAGATACGCAGTATTTT.